The source of this T cell receptor (beta chain) is a study of blood T cell repertoires in COVID-19. The wider study: Sources were T cells, B-cell-depleted T cells, or PBMCs; the material itself was cDNA or gDNA.

Methods used by the authors: Nucleated cell number was recorded as an estimate derived from reference gene primer amplification. Generated by immunoSEQ multiplex PCR, the TCRdb table keeps only in-frame clones and is missing some. D and trimming come from the DNA, and the V and J calls and clone size come from that table. The sample contains 130,000 to 150,000 clones, more than 70% of which appear only once. Sequenced sample: peripheral blood. The receptor comes from a human donor in a cohort sampled during active COVID-19.

CDR3 coding DNA: TGTGCCAGCGCCCTCAGGGGAGGCAATCAGCCCCAGCATTTT. Translation gives CASALRGGNQPQHF. V and J are TRBV6-5 and TRBJ1-5, with D maybe TRBD1 (6 bases). Germline CDR1 is MNHEY and CDR2 is SVGAGI. The V end lost 8 bases, the J end lost 2 bases, and 13 bases lay between the germline ends. The CDR3 has 14 residues.